The 17 T cell receptor beta chains in this list originate from one sample, sequenced in a study of blood T cell repertoires in COVID-19. TCRdb's table, derived via immunoSEQ multiplex PCR, lists solely in-frame clones and lacks some. The table has hundreds of thousands of clones, roughly 85% seen once. The sample was peripheral blood. Every receptor here comes from a woman aged 30 to 39 with active or convalescent COVID-19.

The chain's CDR3 is CASSDTSGSDAYEQYF. The CDR3 coding sequence is TGTGCCAGCAGCGATACAAGCGGGAGTGACGCCTACGAGCAGTACTTC. The gene calls are TRBV5-4 and TRBJ2-7; 8 bases align to TRBD2. CDR3 size: 16 residues. The germline V gene has CDR1 SGHNT and CDR2 YYREEE (reference sequence). V lost 4 bases and J lost 2; bases outside the gene matches: 11.

This chain uses TRBV3-1 (or the pseudogene TRBV3-2) with TRBJ1-3, with unresolved D. This CDR3 spans 14 amino acids. V lost 3 bases, J lost 1 base, and 7 bases lay in between. Germline CDR1 reads LGHDT; CDR2 reads YNNKEL (reference sequence). This CDR3 is CASSHTGSGNTIYF. The CDR3 region has the DNA TGTGCCAGCAGCCACACGGGATCTGGAAACACCATATATTTT.

This clone showed up just a few times. The CDR3 loop reads CASSPPRAGGSTGELFF. The DNA for the CDR3 is TGTGCCAGTAGTCCCCCCAGAGCGGGGGGGAGCACCGGGGAGCTGTTTTTT. The V and J genes are TRBV19 and TRBJ2-2; 10 nucleotides match TRBD2. The CDR3 extends over 17 amino acids. Germline assignment: CDR1 LNHDA and CDR2 SQIVND (reference sequence). V shed 5 bases and J 4 bases; nucleotides not matched to a gene: 10. The complete variable domain, with remaining parts taken from reference TRBV19 and TRBJ2-2, reads DGGITQSPKYLFRKEGQNVTLSCEQNLNHDAMYWYRQDPGQGLRLIYYSQIVNDFQKGDIAEGYSVSREKKESFPLTVTSAQKNPTAFYLCASSPPRAGGSTGELFFGEGSRLTVL.

This clone was recorded once. J is TRBJ2-3 and V is TRBV12-3 or TRBV12-4; TRBD2 matches at 10 bases. Trimming at V came to 6 bases and at J to 11 bases, leaving 8 bases not matched to a gene. The CDR3 sequence is 13 residues long. CDR3 amino acids: CASRSTSGVQQYF. The DNA of the CDR3 is TGTGCCAGCAGATCCACTAGCGGGGTTCAGCAGTATTTT.

This clone was seen only a few times. The V gene is TRBV12-3 or TRBV12-4, the J gene TRBJ1-2; 8 bases match TRBD1. This CDR3 has 13 residues. Losses at the gene ends were 6 bases for V and 8 bases for J; bases not matched to a gene: 8. CDR3 protein: CASRRDQGAGYTF. The CDR3 DNA reads TGTGCCAGCAGACGCGACCAGGGGGCGGGCTACACCTTC.

The chain carries TRBV2 and TRBJ2-7; tentatively, D is TRBD1 (6 bases). The CDR3 length is 15 residues. Trimming cost V 3 bases and J 2 bases, with 14 bases left between them. CDR1 and CDR2 from the germline V gene are SNHLY and FYNNEI. The DNA of the CDR3 is TGTGCCAGCAGTGATCCGGGACAACGGACCTACGAGCAGTACTTC. Protein sequence: CASSDPGQRTYEQYF.

V is TRBV6-5 and J is TRBJ1-6; no definite D call. The CDR3 is made up of 12 amino acids. Trimming took 10 bases from V and 4 from J, leaving 8 bases between them. In germline, CDR1 is MNHEY, CDR2 SVGAGI. CDR3 amino acids: CAMGQYNSPLHF. CDR3 DNA sequence: TGTGCCATGGGCCAGTATAATTCACCCCTCCACTTT.

The gene calls are TRBV6-1 and TRBJ2-1; a weak D match, TRBD2 (6 bases). This CDR3 is 13 amino acids long. Germline V gene data show CDR1 as MNHNS and CDR2 as SASEGT. Trimming pared 3 bases from V and 13 bases from J, leaving 16 bases between. The CDR3 DNA reads TGTGCCAGCAGTGAGACTAGGCGGTCTGATCAGTTCTTC. It yields the protein CASSETRRSDQFF.

The chain links TRBV3-1 (or the pseudogene TRBV3-2) to TRBJ1-6, with a weak D call TRBD1 (5 bases). Per the germline V gene, CDR1 is LGHDT and CDR2 is YNNKEL (reference sequence). This CDR3 has 16 amino acids. Trimming took 0 bases from V and 5 from J, leaving 11 bases between them. The CDR3 spells CASSQEPGVHNSPLHF. In DNA, the CDR3 is TGTGCCAGCAGCCAAGAACCGGGGGTTCATAATTCACCCCTCCACTTT.

This rearrangement joins TRBV10-3 to TRBJ1-5, with D unresolved. Trimming stripped 2 bases from V and 0 bases from J, with 8 bases between. The CDR3 totals 15 residues. CDR1 is ENHRY, CDR2 SYGVKD, per germline. This chain's CDR3 is CAISETVNSNQPQHF. In nucleotides, the CDR3 is TGTGCCATCAGTGAGACAGTTAATAGCAATCAGCCCCAGCATTTT.

V is TRBV19 and J is TRBJ2-7, with 8 bases identical to TRBD1. The V segment lost 10 bases and the J segment 3 bases; nucleotides outside the gene matches: 11. This CDR3 is built from 14 residues. The germline V gene has CDR1 LNHDA and CDR2 SQIVND (reference sequence). This chain's CDR3 is CATIRTGLGYEQYF. DNA for the CDR3: TGTGCCACCATACGGACAGGGCTTGGCTACGAGCAGTACTTC.

J is TRBJ1-4 and V is TRBV4-2; weak D call: TRBD1 (6 bases). The V end was cut by 3 bases, the J end by 8 bases, with 16 bases between. Germline V lookup: CDR1 LGHNA, CDR2 YNFKEQ. The CDR3 runs to 15 residues. As DNA, the CDR3 is TGTGCCAGCAGCCAGAGGGCGGGGGCGGAAGAAAAACTGTTTTTT. Translation: CASSQRAGAEEKLFF.

This clone was picked up a small number of times. The rearrangement uses TRBV4-1 and TRBJ2-7; possible D gene TRBD2, 6 bases. Germline V gives CDR1 MGHRA, CDR2 YSYEKL. Trimming removed 0 bases at V and 0 bases at J, with 9 bases between. This CDR3 region has 15 residues. The chain's CDR3 is CASSQEHGGSYEQYF. In DNA, the CDR3 is TGCGCCAGCAGCCAAGAACACGGGGGCTCCTACGAGCAGTACTTC.

The chain uses TRBV6-5 and TRBJ2-7; 9 positions match TRBD1. Germline lookup yields CDR1 MNHEY and CDR2 SVGAGI. The CDR3 is made up of 15 amino acids. Unmatched junction bases numbered 8, after V lost 4 bases and J lost 4 bases. CDR3 nucleotides: TGTGCCAGCAGTTTAGGGACAGGGTCTTTTTACGAGCAGTACTTC. It translates to CASSLGTGSFYEQYF.

The chain is built from TRBV25-1 and TRBJ2-6; 9 bases are shared with TRBD1. The CDR3 is made up of 18 amino acids. Germline CDR1 is MGHDK and CDR2 is SYGVNS. With V trimmed by 1 base and J by 0 bases, 4 bases remained unmatched. The DNA for the CDR3 is TGTGCCAGCAGTGAATTTGACAGGGGGACCTCTGGGGCCAACGTCCTGACTTTC. It encodes CASSEFDRGTSGANVLTF.

The V and J genes are TRBV27 and TRBJ2-1, with 7 bases matching TRBD2. Losses at the gene ends were 5 bases for V and 1 base for J; bases not matched to a gene: 14. The CDR3 has 18 residues. Germline-derived CDR1 and CDR2 are MNHEY and SMNVEV (reference sequence). DNA for the CDR3: TGTGCCAGCAGTCAAAGACTAGCCCCAATAATGTCCTACAATGAGCAGTTCTTC. This codes for CASSQRLAPIMSYNEQFF.

J is TRBJ2-3 and V is TRBV3-1 (or the pseudogene TRBV3-2); possibly TRBD1 for D (6 bases). Germline V lookup: CDR1 LGHDT, CDR2 YNNKEL (reference sequence). This CDR3 has 17 amino acids. V shed 1 base and J shed 2 bases, with 16 bases lying between them. CDR3: CASSQGRDTRFTDTQYF. The CDR3 DNA follows: TGTGCCAGCAGCCAAGGACGGGACACTAGGTTCACAGATACGCAGTATTTT.